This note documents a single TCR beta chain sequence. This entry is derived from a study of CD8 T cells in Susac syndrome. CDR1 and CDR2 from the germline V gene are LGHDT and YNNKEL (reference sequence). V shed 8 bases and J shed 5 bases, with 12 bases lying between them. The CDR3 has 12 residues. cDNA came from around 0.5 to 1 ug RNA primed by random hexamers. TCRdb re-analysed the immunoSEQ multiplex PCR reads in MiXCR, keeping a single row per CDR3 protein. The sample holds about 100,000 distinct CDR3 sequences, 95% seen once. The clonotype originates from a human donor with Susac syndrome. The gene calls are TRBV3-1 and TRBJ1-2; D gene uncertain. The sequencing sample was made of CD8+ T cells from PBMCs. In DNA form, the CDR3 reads TGTGCCAGCTGGACGGAACCGTATGGCTACACCTTC. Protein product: CASWTEPYGYTF.